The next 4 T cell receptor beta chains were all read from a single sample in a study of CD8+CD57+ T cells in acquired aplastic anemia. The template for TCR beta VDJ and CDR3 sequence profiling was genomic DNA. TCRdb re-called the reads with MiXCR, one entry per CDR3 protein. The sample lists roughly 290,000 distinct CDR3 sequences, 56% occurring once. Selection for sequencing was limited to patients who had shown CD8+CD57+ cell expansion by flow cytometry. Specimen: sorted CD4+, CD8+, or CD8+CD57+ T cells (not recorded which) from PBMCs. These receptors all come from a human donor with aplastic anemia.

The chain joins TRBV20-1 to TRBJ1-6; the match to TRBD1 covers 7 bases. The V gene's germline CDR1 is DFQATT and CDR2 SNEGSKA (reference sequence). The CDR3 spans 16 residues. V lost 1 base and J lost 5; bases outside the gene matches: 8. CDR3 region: CSARVSGGTDNSPLHF. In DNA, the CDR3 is TGCAGTGCTAGAGTCTCTGGCGGGACAGATAATTCACCCCTCCACTTT.

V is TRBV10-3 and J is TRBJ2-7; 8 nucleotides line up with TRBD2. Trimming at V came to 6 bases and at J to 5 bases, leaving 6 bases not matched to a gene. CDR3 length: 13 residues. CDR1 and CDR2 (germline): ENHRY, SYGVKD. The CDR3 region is CAISGLAVDEQYF. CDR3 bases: TGTGCCATCAGCGGACTAGCAGTCGACGAGCAGTACTTC.

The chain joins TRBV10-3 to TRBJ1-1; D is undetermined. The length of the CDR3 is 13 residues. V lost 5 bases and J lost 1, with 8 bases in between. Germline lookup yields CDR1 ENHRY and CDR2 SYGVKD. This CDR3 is CAISYNGNTEAFF. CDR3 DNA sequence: TGTGCCATCAGTTACAACGGGAACACTGAAGCTTTCTTT.

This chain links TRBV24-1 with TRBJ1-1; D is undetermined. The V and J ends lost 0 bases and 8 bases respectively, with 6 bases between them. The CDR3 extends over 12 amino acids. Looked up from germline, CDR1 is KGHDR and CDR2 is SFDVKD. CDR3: CATSDLSGEAFF. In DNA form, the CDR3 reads TGTGCCACCAGTGATTTGAGCGGGGAAGCTTTCTTT.